These 12 T cell receptor beta chains share one sample of origin, sequenced in a study of identical twins. TCRdb itself ran the 5' RACE reads through MiXCR, one entry per CDR3 protein. Among about 470,000 distinct CDR3 sequences listed, about 24% were seen once. The sample also formed part of further work on T cells expressing NK-cell markers.

The specimen sequenced was CD4+ T cells sorted from blood. These receptor sequences come from a woman younger than 35 in good health.

This chain uses TRBV20-1 with TRBJ1-1, with D hard to call. Deletions cut 6 bases from V and 0 bases from J, with 17 bases between. Germline V gene data show CDR1 as DFQATT and CDR2 as SNEGSKA (reference sequence). This CDR3 contains 15 residues. CDR3 region: CSAPTRRTMNTEAFF. The CDR3 DNA is TGCAGTGCCCCGACCCGCCGGACGATGAACACTGAAGCTTTCTTT.

In this sample, this clonotype turned up a few times. This chain joins TRBV3-1 and TRBJ2-5; a weak D match, TRBD2 (6 bases). Germline V gene lookup returns CDR1 LGHDT and CDR2 YNNKEL (reference sequence). The V gene lost 1 base and the J gene lost 1 base, with 19 bases spanning the gap. The CDR3 sequence is 18 residues long. Here the CDR3 DNA reads TGTGCCAGCAGCCAAGGGCTTTTTCGCGGGGCTACCCAAGAGACCCAGTACTTC. Protein product: CASSQGLFRGATQETQYF.

A few counts support this clonotype. The rearrangement joins TRBV3-1 to TRBJ1-1, with a possible D match to TRBD1 (5 bases). Germline CDR1 and CDR2: LGHDT and YNNKEL (reference sequence). V lost 4 bases to trimming and J lost 1 base, with 13 bases between them. There are 15 residues in the CDR3. Here the CDR3 DNA reads TGTGCCAGCAGCCTCCGGGACGGCAGGAACACTGAAGCTTTCTTT. The encoded protein is CASSLRDGRNTEAFF.

J is TRBJ2-3 and V is TRBV25-1; TRBD2 is a possible D gene (5 bases). The CDR3 sequence is 15 residues long. The germline V gene encodes CDR1 MGHDK and CDR2 SYGVNS. The V end was cut by 4 bases, the J end by 2 bases, with 13 bases between. The CDR3 here is CASSAEGLATDTQYF. The DNA for the CDR3 is TGTGCCAGCAGTGCCGAGGGCCTCGCCACAGATACGCAGTATTTT.

This clonotype was seen a handful of times. The CDR3 sequence: CSPRVPSTDTQYF. CDR3 DNA sequence: TGCAGCCCGCGGGTCCCTAGCACAGATACGCAGTATTTT. V usage is TRBV20-1 and J usage is TRBJ2-3; perhaps TRBD2 as D (5 bases). From germline, CDR1 is DFQATT and CDR2 SNEGSKA (reference sequence). The CDR3 extends over 13 amino acids.

The chain is built from TRBV13 and TRBJ1-1; D uncertain. Germline lookup yields CDR1 PRHDT and CDR2 FYEKMQ (reference sequence). This CDR3 is built from 12 residues. V was trimmed by 7 bases and J by 6 bases, leaving 12 bases between them. The CDR3 sequence: CASTREPSEAFF. In nucleotides, the CDR3 is TGTGCCAGCACCCGCGAACCCTCTGAAGCTTTCTTT. The full variable domain, rest sourced from reference TRBV13 and TRBJ1-1, is AAGVIQSPRHLIKEKRETATLKCYPIPRHDTVYWYQQGPGQDPQFLISFYEKMQSDKGSIPDRFSAQQFSDYHSELNMSSLELGDSALYFCASTREPSEAFFGQGTRLTVV.

This clonotype was seen more than once but under ten times. The chain couples TRBV5-1 to TRBJ2-1, with 15 nucleotides matching TRBD2. The CDR3 has 16 residues. The V and J ends lost 4 bases and 11 bases, in that order; junction bases with no gene match: 10. Germline CDR1 is SGHRS and CDR2 is YFSETQ. In DNA form, the CDR3 reads TGCGCCAGCAGCCCCGGGACTAGCGGGGGGCCCCTCAAGCAGTTCTTC. The encoded protein is CASSPGTSGGPLKQFF.

V is TRBV5-6 and J is TRBJ2-2; D unresolved. The CDR3 runs 13 residues. Per germline, CDR1 SGHDT and CDR2 YYEEEE. The V and J ends lost 7 bases and 4 bases respectively, with 11 bases between them. CDR3 DNA sequence: TGTGCCAGCCGGCGAAATCCCACCGGGGAGCTGTTTTTT. As protein: CASRRNPTGELFF.

This clonotype came up a few times. The CDR3 protein is CASSLRDSTSPLHF. The CDR3 nucleotides read TGCGCCAGCAGCTTGAGAGACAGTACTTCACCCCTCCACTTT. The chain uses TRBV5-1 and TRBJ1-6, with D perhaps matching TRBD1 (5 bases). This CDR3 is built from 14 residues. V was pared by 1 base and J by 9 bases, with 11 bases between. CDR1 and CDR2 from the germline V gene are SGHRS and YFSETQ.

This clonotype was picked up a small number of times. This rearrangement joins TRBV5-1 to TRBJ2-5; perhaps TRBD1 as D (6 bases). V lost 1 base to trimming and J lost 1 base, with 8 bases between them. The CDR3 extends over 14 amino acids. Germline V CDR1 and CDR2: SGHRS, YFSETQ. The chain's CDR3 is CASSLTGFQETQYF. In nucleotides, the CDR3 is TGCGCCAGCAGCTTGACAGGGTTCCAAGAGACCCAGTACTTC.

The chain combines TRBV7-9 with TRBJ2-3, with 11 bases identical to TRBD2. The junction had 3 bases not matched to a gene; V was cut back by 4 bases and J by 3 bases. Germline CDR1 reads SEHNR; CDR2 reads FQNEAQ (reference sequence). The CDR3 is 15 amino acids. The CDR3, as DNA: TGTGCCAGCAGCTGGTGGACTAGCGGGACAGATACGCAGTATTTT. Amino acid sequence: CASSWWTSGTDTQYF.

A few counts support this clonotype. V is TRBV20-1 and J is TRBJ2-1; D is possibly TRBD2 (6 bases). Between the trimmed V and J ends, which lost 0 bases and 4 bases, there was a span of 10 bases. Germline loops: CDR1 DFQATT, CDR2 SNEGSKA (reference sequence). The CDR3 extends over 14 amino acids. CDR3 nucleotide sequence: TGCAGTGCTAGAGAGGGGGGACCTTACAATGAGCAGTTCTTC. Translating it yields CSAREGGPYNEQFF.